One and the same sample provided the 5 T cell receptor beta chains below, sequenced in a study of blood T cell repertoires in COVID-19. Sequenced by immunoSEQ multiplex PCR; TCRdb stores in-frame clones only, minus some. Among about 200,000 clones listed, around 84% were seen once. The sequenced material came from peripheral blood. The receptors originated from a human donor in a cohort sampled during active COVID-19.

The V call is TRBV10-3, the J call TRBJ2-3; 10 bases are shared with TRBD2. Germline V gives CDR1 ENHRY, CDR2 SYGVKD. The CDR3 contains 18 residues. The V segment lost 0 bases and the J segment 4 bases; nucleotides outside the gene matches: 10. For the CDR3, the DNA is TGTGCCATCAGTGAGTCCAGCGGGAGGGCCCCGTTGGCAGATACGCAGTATTTT. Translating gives CAISESSGRAPLADTQYF.

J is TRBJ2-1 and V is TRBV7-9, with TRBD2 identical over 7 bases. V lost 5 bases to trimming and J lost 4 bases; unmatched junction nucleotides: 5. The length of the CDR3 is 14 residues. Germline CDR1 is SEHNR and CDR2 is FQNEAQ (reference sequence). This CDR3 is CASSLASGYNEQFF. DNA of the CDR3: TGTGCCAGCAGCCTGGCTAGCGGATACAATGAGCAGTTCTTC.

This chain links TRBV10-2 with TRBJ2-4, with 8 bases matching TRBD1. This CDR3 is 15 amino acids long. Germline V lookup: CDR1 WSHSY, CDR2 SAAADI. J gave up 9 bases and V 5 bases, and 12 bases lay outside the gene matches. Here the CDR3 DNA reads TGCGCCAGCAGTTCGGACAGGGTCCAAGTAGGCATTCAGTACTTC. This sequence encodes CASSSDRVQVGIQYF.

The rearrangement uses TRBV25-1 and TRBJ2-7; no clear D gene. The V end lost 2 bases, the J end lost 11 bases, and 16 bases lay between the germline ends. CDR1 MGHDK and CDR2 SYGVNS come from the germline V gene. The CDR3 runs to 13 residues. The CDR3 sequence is CASSELHSTVEYF. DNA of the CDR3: TGTGCCAGCAGTGAACTCCACTCCACAGTGGAGTACTTC.

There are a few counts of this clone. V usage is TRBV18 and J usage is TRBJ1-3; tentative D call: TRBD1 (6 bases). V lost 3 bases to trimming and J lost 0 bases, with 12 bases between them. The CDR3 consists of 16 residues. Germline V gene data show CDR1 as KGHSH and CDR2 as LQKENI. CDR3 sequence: CASSPGIQGSGNTIYF. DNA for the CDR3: TGTGCCAGCTCACCGGGAATACAGGGCTCTGGAAACACCATATATTTT.